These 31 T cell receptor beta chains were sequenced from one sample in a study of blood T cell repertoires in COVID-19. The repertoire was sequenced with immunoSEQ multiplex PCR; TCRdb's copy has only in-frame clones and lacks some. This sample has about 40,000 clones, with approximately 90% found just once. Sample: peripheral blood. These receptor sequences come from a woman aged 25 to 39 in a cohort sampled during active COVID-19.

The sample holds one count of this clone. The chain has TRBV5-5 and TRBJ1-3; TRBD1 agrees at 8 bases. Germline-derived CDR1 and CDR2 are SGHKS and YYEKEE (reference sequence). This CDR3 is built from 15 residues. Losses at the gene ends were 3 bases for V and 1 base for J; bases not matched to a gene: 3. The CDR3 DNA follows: TGTGCCAGCAGCTATGGACAGGGATCTGGAAACACCATATATTTT. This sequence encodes CASSYGQGSGNTIYF.

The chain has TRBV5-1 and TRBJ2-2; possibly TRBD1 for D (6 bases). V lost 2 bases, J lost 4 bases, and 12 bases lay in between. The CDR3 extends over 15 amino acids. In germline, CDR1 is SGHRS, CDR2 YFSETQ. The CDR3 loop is CASSLVDRTTGELFF. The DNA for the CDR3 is TGCGCCAGCAGCTTAGTCGACAGGACCACCGGGGAGCTGTTTTTT.

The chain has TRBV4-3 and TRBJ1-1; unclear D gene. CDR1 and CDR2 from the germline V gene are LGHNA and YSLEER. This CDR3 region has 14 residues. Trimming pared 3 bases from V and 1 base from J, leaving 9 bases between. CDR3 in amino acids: CASSHDPGNTEAFF. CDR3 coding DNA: TGCGCCAGCAGCCATGACCCAGGGAACACTGAAGCTTTCTTT.

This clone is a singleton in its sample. CDR3 sequence: CASSPITDTQYF. Written as DNA, the CDR3 is TGTGCCAGCAGCCCAATCACAGATACGCAGTATTTT. The V gene is TRBV7-8, the J gene TRBJ2-3; no firm D call. The germline gives CDR1 SGHVS, CDR2 FQNEAQ. V was clipped by 5 bases and J by 2 bases, with 5 bases between them. This CDR3 has 12 residues.

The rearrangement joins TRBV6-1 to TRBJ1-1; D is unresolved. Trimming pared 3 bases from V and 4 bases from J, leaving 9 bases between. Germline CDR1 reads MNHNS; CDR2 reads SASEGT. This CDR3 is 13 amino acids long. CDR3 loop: CASSDRLSTEAFF. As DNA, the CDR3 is TGTGCCAGCAGTGATCGGTTGAGCACTGAAGCTTTCTTT.

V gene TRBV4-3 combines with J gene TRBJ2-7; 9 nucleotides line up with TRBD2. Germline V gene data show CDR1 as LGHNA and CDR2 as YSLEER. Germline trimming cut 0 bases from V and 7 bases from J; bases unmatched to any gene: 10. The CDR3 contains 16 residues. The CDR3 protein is CASSQEAHSGSHEQYF. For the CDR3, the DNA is TGCGCCAGCAGCCAAGAGGCGCATAGCGGGAGTCATGAGCAGTACTTC.

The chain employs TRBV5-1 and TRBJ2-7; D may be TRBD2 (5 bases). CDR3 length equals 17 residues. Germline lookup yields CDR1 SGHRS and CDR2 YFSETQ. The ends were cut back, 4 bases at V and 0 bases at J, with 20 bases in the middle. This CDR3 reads CASSGKKGLLSSYEQYF. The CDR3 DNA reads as TGCGCCAGCAGCGGCAAGAAAGGACTGTTGAGCTCCTACGAGCAGTACTTC.

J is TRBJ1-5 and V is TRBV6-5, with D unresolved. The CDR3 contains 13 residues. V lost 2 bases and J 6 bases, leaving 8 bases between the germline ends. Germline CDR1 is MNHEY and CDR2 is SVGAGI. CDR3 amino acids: CASSYNRFQPQHF. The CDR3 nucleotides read TGTGCCAGCAGTTACAACCGGTTTCAGCCCCAGCATTTT.

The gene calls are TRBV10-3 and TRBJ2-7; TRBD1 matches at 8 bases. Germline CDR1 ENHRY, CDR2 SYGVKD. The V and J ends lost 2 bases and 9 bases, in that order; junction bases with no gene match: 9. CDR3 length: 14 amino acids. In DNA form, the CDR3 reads TGTGCCATCAGTGAGAGATTGGACAGGGATACGCAGTACTTC. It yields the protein CAISERLDRDTQYF.

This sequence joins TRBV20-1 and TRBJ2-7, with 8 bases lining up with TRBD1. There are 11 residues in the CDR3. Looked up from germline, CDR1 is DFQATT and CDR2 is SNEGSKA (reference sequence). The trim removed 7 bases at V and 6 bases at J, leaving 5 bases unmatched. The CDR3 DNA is TGCAGTGTATACAGGGGGGTCGAGCAGTACTTC. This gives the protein CSVYRGVEQYF.

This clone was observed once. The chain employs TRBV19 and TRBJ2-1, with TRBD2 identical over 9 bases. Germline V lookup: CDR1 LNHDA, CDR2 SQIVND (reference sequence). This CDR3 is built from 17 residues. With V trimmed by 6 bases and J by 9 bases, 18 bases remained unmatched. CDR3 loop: CASSILFPGTSRAEQFF. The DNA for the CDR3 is TGTGCCAGTAGCATACTTTTCCCCGGGACTAGCAGAGCTGAGCAGTTCTTC.

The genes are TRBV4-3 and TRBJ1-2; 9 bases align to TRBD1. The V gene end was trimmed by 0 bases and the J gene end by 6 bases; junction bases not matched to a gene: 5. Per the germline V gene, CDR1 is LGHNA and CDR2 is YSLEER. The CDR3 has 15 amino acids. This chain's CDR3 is CASSQERTGVNGYTF. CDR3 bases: TGCGCCAGCAGCCAAGAGAGGACAGGGGTGAATGGCTACACCTTC.

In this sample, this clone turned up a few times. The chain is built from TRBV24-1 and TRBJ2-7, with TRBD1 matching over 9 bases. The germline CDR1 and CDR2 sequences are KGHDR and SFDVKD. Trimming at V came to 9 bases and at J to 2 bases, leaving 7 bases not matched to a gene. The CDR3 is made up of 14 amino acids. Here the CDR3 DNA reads TGTGCCACCCCGACAGGGGGTTCTCCCTACGAGCAGTACTTC. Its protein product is CATPTGGSPYEQYF.

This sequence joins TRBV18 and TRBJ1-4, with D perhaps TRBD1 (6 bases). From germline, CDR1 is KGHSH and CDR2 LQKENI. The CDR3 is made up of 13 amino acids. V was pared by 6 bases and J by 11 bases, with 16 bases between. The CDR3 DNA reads TGTGCCAGCTCGCCTCCCGGGACACAGAAACTGTTTTTT. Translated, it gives CASSPPGTQKLFF.

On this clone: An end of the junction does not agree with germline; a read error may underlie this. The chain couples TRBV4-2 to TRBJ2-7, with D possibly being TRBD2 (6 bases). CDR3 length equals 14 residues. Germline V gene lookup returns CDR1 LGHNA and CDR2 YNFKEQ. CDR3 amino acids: CASSQGVSGYERYF. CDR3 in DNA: TGTGCCAGCAGCCAAGGGGTTAGCGGTTACGAGCGGTACTTC.

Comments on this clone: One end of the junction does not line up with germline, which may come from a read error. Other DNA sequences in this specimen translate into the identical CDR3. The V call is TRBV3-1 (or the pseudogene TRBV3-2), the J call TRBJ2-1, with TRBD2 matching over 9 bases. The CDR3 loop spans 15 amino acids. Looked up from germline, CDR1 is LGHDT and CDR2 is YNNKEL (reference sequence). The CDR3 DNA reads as TGTGCCAGCAGCCAAGAGGCGGGAGGGCTTAATGAACAGTTCTTC. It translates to CASSQEAGGLNEQFF.

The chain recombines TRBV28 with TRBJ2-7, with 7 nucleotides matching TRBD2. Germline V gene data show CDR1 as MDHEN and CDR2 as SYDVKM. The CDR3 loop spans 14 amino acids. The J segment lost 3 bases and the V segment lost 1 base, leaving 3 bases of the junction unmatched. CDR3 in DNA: TGTGCCAGCAGTTTATTGGCGGGGGACTACGAGCAGTACTTC. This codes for CASSLLAGDYEQYF.

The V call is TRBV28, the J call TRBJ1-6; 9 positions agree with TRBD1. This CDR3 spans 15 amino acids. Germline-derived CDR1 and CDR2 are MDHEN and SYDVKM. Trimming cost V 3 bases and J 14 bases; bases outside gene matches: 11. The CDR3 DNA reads TGTGCCAGCAGTTTGACCGGGACAGGGTTTGGGGCCCTCCACTTT. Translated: CASSLTGTGFGALHF. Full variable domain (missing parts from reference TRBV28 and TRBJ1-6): DVKVTQSSRYLVKRTGEKVFLECVQDMDHENMFWYRQDPGLGLRLIYFSYDVKMKEKGDIPEGYSVSREKKERFSLILESASTNQTSMYLCASSLTGTGFGALHFGNGTRLTVT.

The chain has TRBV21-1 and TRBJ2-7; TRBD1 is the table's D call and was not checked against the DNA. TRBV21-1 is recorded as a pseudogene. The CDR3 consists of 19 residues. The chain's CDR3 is CASSKKVARSTRGSHEQYF. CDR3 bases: TGTGCCAGCAGCAAAAAGGTGGCTCGGTCCACCAGGGGTTCGCACGAGCAGTACTTC.

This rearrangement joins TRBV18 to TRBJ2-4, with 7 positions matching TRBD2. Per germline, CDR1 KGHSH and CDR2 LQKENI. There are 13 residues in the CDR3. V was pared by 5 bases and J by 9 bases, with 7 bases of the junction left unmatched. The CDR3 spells CASSLREFGIQYF. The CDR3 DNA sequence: TGTGCCAGCTCATTGCGGGAGTTTGGCATTCAGTACTTC.

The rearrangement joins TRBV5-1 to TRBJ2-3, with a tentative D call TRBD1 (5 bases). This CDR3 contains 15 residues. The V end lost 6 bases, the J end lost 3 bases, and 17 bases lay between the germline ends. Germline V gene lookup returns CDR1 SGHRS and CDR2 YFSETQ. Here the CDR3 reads CASNRGAGLTDTQYF. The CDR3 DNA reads TGCGCCAGCAATCGTGGGGCAGGCTTGACAGATACGCAGTATTTT. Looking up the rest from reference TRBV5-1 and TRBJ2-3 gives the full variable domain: KAGVTQTPRYLIKTRGQQVTLSCSPISGHRSVSWYQQTPGQGLQFLFEYFSETQRNKGNFPGRFSGRQFSNSRSEMNVSTLELGDSALYLCASNRGAGLTDTQYFGPGTRLTVL.

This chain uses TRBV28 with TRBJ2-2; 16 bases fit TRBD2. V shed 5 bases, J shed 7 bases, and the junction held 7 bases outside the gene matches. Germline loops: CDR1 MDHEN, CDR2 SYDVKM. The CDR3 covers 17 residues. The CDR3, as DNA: TGTGCCAGCAGTGCCTCGGGACTAGCGGGAGGGATCGGGGAGCTGTTTTTT. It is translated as CASSASGLAGGIGELFF. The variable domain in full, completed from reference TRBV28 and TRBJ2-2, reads DVKVTQSSRYLVKRTGEKVFLECVQDMDHENMFWYRQDPGLGLRLIYFSYDVKMKEKGDIPEGYSVSREKKERFSLILESASTNQTSMYLCASSASGLAGGIGELFFGEGSRLTVL.

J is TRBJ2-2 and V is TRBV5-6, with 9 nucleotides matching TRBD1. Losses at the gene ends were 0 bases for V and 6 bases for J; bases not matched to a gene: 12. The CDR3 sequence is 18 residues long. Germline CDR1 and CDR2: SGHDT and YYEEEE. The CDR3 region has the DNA TGTGCCAGCAGCTTGGACACAACCGGGACAGGGTTTCCCGGGGAGCTGTTTTTT. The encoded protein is CASSLDTTGTGFPGELFF.

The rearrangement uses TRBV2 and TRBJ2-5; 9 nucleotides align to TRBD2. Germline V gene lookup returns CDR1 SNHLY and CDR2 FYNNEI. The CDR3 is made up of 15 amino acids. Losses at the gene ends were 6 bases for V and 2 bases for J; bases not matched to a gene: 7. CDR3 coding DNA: TGTGCCAGCAGGAGGGTTAGCGGGAGTCAAGAGACCCAGTACTTC. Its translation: CASRRVSGSQETQYF.

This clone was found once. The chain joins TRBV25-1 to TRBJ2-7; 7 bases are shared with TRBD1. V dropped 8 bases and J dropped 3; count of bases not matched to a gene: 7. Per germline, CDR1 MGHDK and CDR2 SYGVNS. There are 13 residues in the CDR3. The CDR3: CASLLTGDYEQYF. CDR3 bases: TGTGCCAGCCTACTTACAGGGGACTACGAGCAGTACTTC.

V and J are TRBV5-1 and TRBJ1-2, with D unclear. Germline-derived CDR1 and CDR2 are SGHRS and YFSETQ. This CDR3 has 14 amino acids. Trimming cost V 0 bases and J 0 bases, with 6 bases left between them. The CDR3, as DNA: TGCGCCAGCAGCTTGGACGCGGCTAACTATGGCTACACCTTC. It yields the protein CASSLDAANYGYTF.

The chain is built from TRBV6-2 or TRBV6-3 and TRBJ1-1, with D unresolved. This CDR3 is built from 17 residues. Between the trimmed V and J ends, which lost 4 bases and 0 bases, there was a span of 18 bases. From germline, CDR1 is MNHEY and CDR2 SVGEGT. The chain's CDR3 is CASSSVTSLILNTEAFF. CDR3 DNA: TGTGCCAGCAGTTCCGTTACCTCGCTAATATTGAACACTGAAGCTTTCTTT.

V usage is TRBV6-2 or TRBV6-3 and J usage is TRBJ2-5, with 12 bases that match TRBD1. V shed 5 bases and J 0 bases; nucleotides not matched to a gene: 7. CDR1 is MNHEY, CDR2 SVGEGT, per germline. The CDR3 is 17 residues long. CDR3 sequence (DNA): TGTGCCAGCAGTACCGGGACAGGGGGCCTTTACCAAGAGACCCAGTACTTC. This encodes CASSTGTGGLYQETQYF.

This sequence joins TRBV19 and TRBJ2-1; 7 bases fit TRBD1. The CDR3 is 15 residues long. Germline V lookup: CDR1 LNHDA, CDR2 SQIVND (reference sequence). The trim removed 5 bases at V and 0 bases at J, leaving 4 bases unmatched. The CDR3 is CASSRTGTSYNEQFF. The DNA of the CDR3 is TGTGCCAGTAGTCGGACAGGAACCTCCTACAATGAGCAGTTCTTC.

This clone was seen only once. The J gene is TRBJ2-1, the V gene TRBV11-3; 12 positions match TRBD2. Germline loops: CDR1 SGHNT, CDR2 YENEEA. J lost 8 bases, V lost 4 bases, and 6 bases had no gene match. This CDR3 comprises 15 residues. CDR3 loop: CASSSRLAGVYEQFF. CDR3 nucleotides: TGTGCCAGCAGCTCCCGACTAGCGGGAGTCTATGAGCAGTTCTTC.

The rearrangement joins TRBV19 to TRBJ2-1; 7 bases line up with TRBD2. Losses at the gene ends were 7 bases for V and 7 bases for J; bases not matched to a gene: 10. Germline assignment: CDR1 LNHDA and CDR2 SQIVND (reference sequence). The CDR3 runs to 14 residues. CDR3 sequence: CASTGGRRGNEQFF. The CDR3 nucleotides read TGTGCCAGTACGGGCGGGAGAAGGGGAAATGAGCAGTTCTTC.